This T cell receptor beta chain appears in the sequencing data of a study of blood T cell repertoires in COVID-19. Sequencing was performed with immunoSEQ multiplex PCR; in TCRdb, only in-frame clones are kept and a portion is missing. Seen here are roughly 250,000 clones, roughly 86% observed once, and the top ten hold roughly 1.6%. V lost 5 bases to trimming and J lost 9 bases, with 14 bases between them. The CDR3 runs to 13 residues. Looked up from germline, CDR1 is SNHLY and CDR2 is FYNNEI. The receptor's source is a woman in her forties or fifties who had recovered from COVID-19. The rearrangement joins TRBV2 to TRBJ2-1; D is possibly TRBD2 (5 bases). Sequencing was performed on PBMCs or T cells enriched from blood (not recorded which). The CDR3 region has the DNA TGTGCCAGCAGTTTCGGGGAAATGGGTGAGCAGTTCTTC. Protein: CASSFGEMGEQFF.